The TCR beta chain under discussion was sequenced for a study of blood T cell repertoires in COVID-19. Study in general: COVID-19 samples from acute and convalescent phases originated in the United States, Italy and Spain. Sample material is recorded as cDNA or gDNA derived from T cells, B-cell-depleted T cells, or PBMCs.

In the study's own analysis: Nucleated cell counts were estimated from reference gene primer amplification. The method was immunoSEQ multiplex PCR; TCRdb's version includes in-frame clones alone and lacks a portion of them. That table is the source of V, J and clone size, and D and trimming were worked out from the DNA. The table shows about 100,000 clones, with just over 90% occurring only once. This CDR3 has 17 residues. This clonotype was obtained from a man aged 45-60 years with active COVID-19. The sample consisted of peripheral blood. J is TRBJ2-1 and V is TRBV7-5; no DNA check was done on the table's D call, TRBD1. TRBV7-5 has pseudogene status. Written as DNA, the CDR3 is TGTGCCAGAAGCTTAGTTCAAGGGAGACAGGTGAACAATGAGCAGTTCTTC. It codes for CARSLVQGRQVNNEQFF.